The 32 T cell receptor beta chains given below trace back to one sample, sequenced in a study of blood T cell repertoires in COVID-19. TCRdb keeps only in-frame clones here, not all; method: immunoSEQ multiplex PCR. The profile shows about 220,000 clones, less than 85% of them singletons. The specimen was peripheral blood. The receptors stem from a woman aged 80 or older with acute or convalescent COVID-19.

This clone was seen a handful of times. The chain recombines TRBV16 with TRBJ1-6; D is undetermined. CDR1 is KGHSY, CDR2 FQNENV, per germline. V was shortened by 4 bases and J by 6 bases, with 7 bases between the two germline ends. The CDR3 runs 13 residues. The CDR3 nucleotides are TGTGCCAGCAGCCGCGTCGCTAATTCACCCCTCCACTTT. Protein: CASSRVANSPLHF.

The gene calls are TRBV18 and TRBJ1-6; D is unresolved. This CDR3 is 14 amino acids long. Germline values: CDR1 KGHSH, CDR2 LQKENI. V gave up 3 bases and J gave up 13 bases, with 16 bases separating them. This CDR3 reads CASSPPDLVRPLHF. For the CDR3, the DNA is TGTGCCAGCTCACCGCCCGACCTAGTGCGGCCCCTCCACTTT.

The rearrangement joins TRBV28 to TRBJ1-5; TRBD1 matches at 7 bases. This CDR3 is built from 15 residues. After removal of 3 bases from V and 0 bases from J, the junction contained 2 bases not matched to a gene. Germline loops: CDR1 MDHEN, CDR2 SYDVKM. In DNA, the CDR3 is TGTGCCAGCAGTTTTCGACAGGGTAGCAATCAGCCCCAGCATTTT. Amino acid sequence: CASSFRQGSNQPQHF.

The V and J genes are TRBV7-2 and TRBJ2-7; D perhaps matches TRBD1 (6 bases). Germline V gene sequence: CDR1 SGHTA, CDR2 FQGNSA. Trimming removed 1 base from V and 0 bases from J, with 13 bases in between. This CDR3 has 16 residues. The CDR3 loop reads CASSLVSGTNSYEQYF. The CDR3 nucleotides read TGTGCCAGCAGCTTAGTAAGTGGGACAAACTCCTACGAGCAGTACTTC.

This clone was recorded at least ten times. The J gene is TRBJ1-1, the V gene TRBV18, with no clear D. The V end was cut by 1 base, the J end by 3 bases, with 9 bases between. CDR1 is KGHSH and CDR2 is LQKENI in the germline V gene. The CDR3 extends over 14 amino acids. CDR3 protein: CASSPRADYTEAFF. CDR3 sequence (DNA): TGTGCCAGCTCACCACGTGCTGACTACACTGAAGCTTTCTTT. The whole variable domain, filled in from reference TRBV18 and TRBJ1-1, reads NAGVMQNPRHLVRRRGQEARLRCSPMKGHSHVYWYRQLPEEGLKFMVYLQKENIIDESGMPKERFSAEFPKEGPSILRIQQVVRGDSAAYFCASSPRADYTEAFFGQGTRLTVV.

J is TRBJ2-3 and V is TRBV9; no definite D call. Germline V gene sequence: CDR1 SGDLS, CDR2 YYNGEE. V was trimmed by 0 bases and J by 2 bases, leaving 7 bases between them. The CDR3 contains 14 residues. CDR3 coding DNA: TGTGCCAGCAGCGTAGGACTCTACACAGATACGCAGTATTTT. Encoded protein: CASSVGLYTDTQYF.

The chain uses TRBV15 and TRBJ2-4; D is uncertain. V was shortened by 1 base and J by 1 base, with 11 bases between the two germline ends. Germline V lookup: CDR1 LNHNV, CDR2 YYDKDF (reference sequence). The CDR3 runs to 16 residues. Here the CDR3 DNA reads TGTGCCACCAGCAGAGGAGGCAACGTGGCCAAAAACATTCAGTACTTC. Protein product: CATSRGGNVAKNIQYF.

The chain carries TRBV10-3 and TRBJ1-6, with 7 bases lining up with TRBD1. CDR1 and CDR2 from the germline V gene are ENHRY and SYGVKD. V was pared by 0 bases and J by 5 bases, with 1 base of the junction left unmatched. This CDR3 spans 15 amino acids. The CDR3 DNA reads as TGTGCCATCAGTGAGTCCACAGGGGATAATTCACCCCTCCACTTT. Translation: CAISESTGDNSPLHF.

The chain has TRBV7-3 and TRBJ2-1, with a tentative D call TRBD2 (5 bases). The CDR3 is made up of 13 amino acids. Trimming pared 5 bases from V and 6 bases from J, leaving 11 bases between. Germline CDR1 reads SGHTA; CDR2 reads FQGTGA. In DNA, the CDR3 is TGTGCCAGCAGCCCCGCTAGCCTCAATGAGCAGTTCTTC. Translated, it gives CASSPASLNEQFF.

The chain links TRBV2 to TRBJ1-3; the match to TRBD1 covers 9 bases. Germline V gives CDR1 SNHLY, CDR2 FYNNEI. With V trimmed by 5 bases and J by 2 bases, 13 bases remained unmatched. This CDR3 comprises 18 residues. The CDR3 sequence is CASSLQGARLLAGNTIYF. The DNA of the CDR3 is TGTGCCAGCAGTCTACAGGGGGCGAGGTTGCTTGCTGGAAACACCATATATTTT.

V usage is TRBV7-2 and J usage is TRBJ1-1, with unresolved D. The germline V gene has CDR1 SGHTA and CDR2 FQGNSA. The V end lost 1 base, the J end lost 4 bases, and 13 bases lay between the germline ends. The CDR3 covers 15 residues. The DNA of the CDR3 is TGTGCCAGCAGCTTAGAGGCCAGGTTGGGCACTGAAGCTTTCTTT. Its translation is CASSLEARLGTEAFF.

This chain uses TRBV5-5 with TRBJ2-3, with D perhaps matching TRBD2 (6 bases). Germline V gene sequence: CDR1 SGHKS, CDR2 YYEKEE (reference sequence). The CDR3 has 15 residues. The germline V and J ends were trimmed by 4 bases and 2 bases, with 14 bases remaining between them. This chain's CDR3 is CASSLGGETTDTQYF. The CDR3 nucleotides are TGTGCCAGCAGCCTCGGCGGGGAGACCACAGATACGCAGTATTTT.

The chain employs TRBV7-7 and TRBJ2-3; 7 nucleotides align to TRBD2. CDR3 length: 14 residues. Germline CDR1 is SSHAT and CDR2 is FNYEAQ (reference sequence). CDR3 in amino acids: CASSQSGGTDTQYF. CDR3 in DNA: TGTGCTAGCTCCCAAAGCGGGGGCACAGATACGCAGTATTTT.

V usage is TRBV6-4 and J usage is TRBJ2-3; D not resolved. V lost 5 bases, J lost 0 bases, and 6 bases lay in between. This CDR3 has 13 amino acids. Looked up from germline, CDR1 is MRHNA and CDR2 is SNTAGT. The CDR3 region is CASSLRSTDTQYF. The CDR3 DNA reads TGTGCCAGCAGTCTCCGGAGCACAGATACGCAGTATTTT.

The chain joins TRBV28 to TRBJ1-1; maybe TRBD1 (5 bases). The length of the CDR3 is 14 residues. CDR1 is MDHEN, CDR2 SYDVKM, per germline. V gave up 2 bases and J gave up 5 bases, with 12 bases separating them. The CDR3 DNA sequence: TGTGCCAGCAGTTTACTCCGGGGGGAGACTGAAGCTTTCTTT. Encoded protein: CASSLLRGETEAFF.

The chain has TRBV10-3 and TRBJ1-4; 9 bases agree with TRBD1. This CDR3 has 13 amino acids. The germline gives CDR1 ENHRY, CDR2 SYGVKD. V trimming: 6 bases; J trimming: 7 bases; junction bases outside the gene matches: 3. This CDR3 is CAIRGQGSEKLFF. The CDR3 DNA sequence: TGTGCCATCAGGGGACAGGGTAGTGAAAAACTGTTTTTT.

This rearrangement joins TRBV4-1 to TRBJ2-7; D is unclear. V was trimmed by 0 bases and J by 2 bases, leaving 5 bases between them. The germline V gene has CDR1 MGHRA and CDR2 YSYEKL. This CDR3 has 13 residues. CDR3 nucleotide sequence: TGCGCCAGCAGCCAAGATATCCCCTACGAGCAGTACTTC. It yields the protein CASSQDIPYEQYF.

This sequence joins TRBV3-1 (or the pseudogene TRBV3-2) and TRBJ1-1; 7 bases fit TRBD1. J gave up 1 base and V 2 bases, and 4 bases lay outside the gene matches. Germline V gene lookup returns CDR1 LGHDT and CDR2 YNNKEL (reference sequence). The length of the CDR3 is 15 residues. Written as DNA, the CDR3 is TGTGCCAGCAGCCAAACGGGACAGTCGAACACTGAAGCTTTCTTT. It specifies CASSQTGQSNTEAFF.

The chain combines TRBV6-4 with TRBJ1-2; D unresolved. This CDR3 region has 14 residues. Trimming took off 4 bases at V and 5 bases at J, with 14 bases between the two ends. Germline V gene sequence: CDR1 MRHNA, CDR2 SNTAGT. The CDR3 coding sequence is TGTGCCAGCAGTGTGATTGCGGGTTCATATGGCTACACCTTC. Translating gives CASSVIAGSYGYTF.

This chain links TRBV7-2 with TRBJ2-3; weak D call: TRBD1 (5 bases). This CDR3 is built from 15 residues. V lost 0 bases and J lost 2, with 9 bases in between. CDR1 is SGHTA, CDR2 FQGNSA, per germline. The CDR3 reads CASSLAGQNTDTQYF. CDR3 coding DNA: TGTGCCAGCAGCTTAGCGGGGCAGAACACAGATACGCAGTATTTT.

This chain joins TRBV18 and TRBJ2-3; 7 nucleotides agree with TRBD1. The CDR3 is made up of 15 amino acids. The trim removed 5 bases at V and 0 bases at J, leaving 5 bases unmatched. The germline gives CDR1 KGHSH, CDR2 LQKENI. CDR3 amino acids: CASSSQTGSTDTQYF. In DNA form, the CDR3 reads TGTGCCAGCTCATCCCAGACAGGGAGCACAGATACGCAGTATTTT. Combining the CDR3 with reference TRBV18 and TRBJ2-3 gives the whole variable domain NAGVMQNPRHLVRRRGQEARLRCSPMKGHSHVYWYRQLPEEGLKFMVYLQKENIIDESGMPKERFSAEFPKEGPSILRIQQVVRGDSAAYFCASSSQTGSTDTQYFGPGTRLTVL.

V gene TRBV3-1 (or the pseudogene TRBV3-2) combines with J gene TRBJ2-7; 14 nucleotides line up with TRBD2. The CDR3 length is 15 residues. Trimming took 4 bases from V and 2 from J; bases not matched to a gene: 1. Germline V gives CDR1 LGHDT, CDR2 YNNKEL (reference sequence). The CDR3 bases are TGTGCCAGCAGCCCGGGACTAGCGGGGGCCTACGAGCAGTACTTC. It codes for CASSPGLAGAYEQYF.

This clone was detected once. The V gene is TRBV21-1, the J gene TRBJ2-5; the D segment call TRBD2 is taken from the table without a DNA check. TRBV21-1 is labeled a pseudogene. This CDR3 contains 16 residues. In nucleotides, the CDR3 is TGTGCCAGCAGCAAAAGGGAGCGGAACCCGCAAGAGACCCAGTACTTC. Protein product: CASSKRERNPQETQYF.

The chain has TRBV6-5 and TRBJ2-7, with TRBD2 as a possible D gene (5 bases). CDR3 length: 14 residues. With 6 bases removed from V and 7 bases from J, the gap between germline ends came to 19 bases. In germline, CDR1 is MNHEY, CDR2 SVGAGI. CDR3 amino acids: CASRRRGASGEQYF. In DNA form, the CDR3 reads TGTGCCAGCAGACGCCGCGGAGCCTCGGGGGAGCAGTACTTC.

Only one count was recorded for this clone. The rearrangement uses TRBV19 and TRBJ2-4, with D possibly TRBD1 on 5 matching bases. Trimming removed 5 bases at V and 1 base at J, with 18 bases between. The CDR3 is 17 amino acids. Germline-derived CDR1 and CDR2 are LNHDA and SQIVND (reference sequence). The chain's CDR3 is CASSPRTSPEAKNIQYF. The CDR3 DNA follows: TGTGCCAGTAGTCCCCGGACAAGTCCCGAGGCCAAAAACATTCAGTACTTC.

On this clone: A read error is likely, as this CDR3 ends without the conserved phenylalanine or tryptophan. The genes are TRBV12-5 and TRBJ1-2, with 7 positions matching TRBD1. The germline V gene encodes CDR1 LGHNT and CDR2 FRNRAP. The CDR3 covers 15 residues. V lost 3 bases and J lost 5; bases outside the gene matches: 9. As DNA, the CDR3 is TGTGCTAGTGGTTTAGAGACAGGGAGAGGTTATGGCTACACCCTC. This sequence encodes CASGLETGRGYGYTL.

This sequence joins TRBV5-1 and TRBJ2-1, with D possibly being TRBD1 (5 bases). V was cut by 0 bases and J by 5 bases, with 9 bases left in between. This CDR3 is 14 amino acids long. Germline lookup yields CDR1 SGHRS and CDR2 YFSETQ. DNA for the CDR3: TGCGCCAGCAGCTTGGGCAGGGATAACAATGAGCAGTTCTTC. Translation: CASSLGRDNNEQFF.

The chain employs TRBV2 and TRBJ1-1, with 8 bases identical to TRBD1. Germline CDR1 is SNHLY and CDR2 is FYNNEI. This CDR3 has 16 amino acids. J lost 4 bases, V lost 2 bases, and 9 bases had no gene match. The chain's CDR3 is CASSEWGTGFSTEAFF. CDR3 sequence (DNA): TGTGCCAGCAGTGAATGGGGGACAGGTTTCAGCACTGAAGCTTTCTTT.

The chain is built from TRBV9 and TRBJ1-6, with D perhaps matching TRBD1 (5 bases). The CDR3 runs 14 residues. Germline CDR1 reads SGDLS; CDR2 reads YYNGEE. V was clipped by 7 bases and J by 7 bases, with 15 bases between them. This CDR3 reads CASGARVMNSPLHF. The CDR3 DNA reads TGTGCCAGCGGGGCCCGGGTGATGAATTCACCCCTCCACTTT.

This clone was seen once. The chain uses TRBV4-1 and TRBJ2-5; TRBD1 matches 8 bases. Trimming cost V 1 base and J 5 bases; bases outside gene matches: 9. CDR3 length: 16 residues. Germline CDR1 MGHRA, CDR2 YSYEKL. The CDR3 region has the DNA TGCGCCAGCAGCCAAGGCGGCGGACAGGGCGGGGAGACCCAGTACTTC. Its protein product is CASSQGGGQGGETQYF.

The chain is built from TRBV5-4 and TRBJ1-2, with 9 bases that match TRBD1. V was clipped by 4 bases and J by 2 bases; unmatched bases: 3. CDR3 length: 14 amino acids. Germline assignment: CDR1 SGHNT and CDR2 YYREEE (reference sequence). The CDR3 loop reads CASSPGTGNYGYTF. The CDR3 DNA reads as TGTGCCAGCAGCCCCGGGACAGGGAACTATGGCTACACCTTC.

This clone was found a few times. J is TRBJ1-1 and V is TRBV5-6; no reliable D call. CDR1 is SGHDT, CDR2 YYEEEE, per germline. Between the trimmed V and J ends, which lost 8 bases and 6 bases, there was a span of 11 bases. The CDR3 extends over 11 amino acids. The DNA for the CDR3 is TGTGCCAGTTCGCGCCGAGCTGAAGCTTTCTTT. The encoded protein is CASSRRAEAFF.